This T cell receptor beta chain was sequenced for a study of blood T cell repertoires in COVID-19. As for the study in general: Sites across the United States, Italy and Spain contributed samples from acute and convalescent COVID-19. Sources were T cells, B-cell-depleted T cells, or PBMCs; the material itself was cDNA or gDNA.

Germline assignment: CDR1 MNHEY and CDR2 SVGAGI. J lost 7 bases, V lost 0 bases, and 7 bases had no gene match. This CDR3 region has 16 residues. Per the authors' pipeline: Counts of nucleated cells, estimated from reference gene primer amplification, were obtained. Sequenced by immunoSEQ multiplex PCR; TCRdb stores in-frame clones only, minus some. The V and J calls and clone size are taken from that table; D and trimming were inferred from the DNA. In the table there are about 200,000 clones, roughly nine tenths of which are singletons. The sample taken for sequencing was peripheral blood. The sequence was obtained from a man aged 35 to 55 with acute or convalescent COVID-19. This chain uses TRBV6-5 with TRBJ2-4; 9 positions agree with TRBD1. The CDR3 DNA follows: TGTGCCAGCAGTTACTCAGGGGGACAGGGCGGCAACATTCAGTACTTC. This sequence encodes CASSYSGGQGGNIQYF.